The 8 T cell receptor beta chains presented below share a single source sample, sequenced in a study of T cell repertoires in cytomegalovirus infection. TCRdb reprocessed the reads with MiXCR, giving one entry per CDR3 protein. The table has 200,000 to 250,000 distinct CDR3 sequences, around 6.4% seen once. Sequenced sample: PBMCs. The receptor source for this set is a human donor in good health (CMV status not recorded). Some clones in this sample may be carry-over from other donors' samples.

Ten or more counts support this clonotype. The chain couples TRBV19 to TRBJ1-2; 9 positions match TRBD1. The V segment lost 8 bases and the J segment 6 bases; nucleotides outside the gene matches: 13. Looked up from germline, CDR1 is LNHDA and CDR2 is SQIVND (reference sequence). The CDR3 contains 15 residues. In DNA form, the CDR3 reads TGTGCCAGTTTTACCGGGACAGGGAAAGGAAATGGCTACACCTTC. It is translated as CASFTGTGKGNGYTF. The full variable domain, in which reference TRBV19 and TRBJ1-2 provide the parts outside the CDR3, is DGGITQSPKYLFRKEGQNVTLSCEQNLNHDAMYWYRQDPGQGLRLIYYSQIVNDFQKGDIAEGYSVSREKKESFPLTVTSAQKNPTAFYLCASFTGTGKGNGYTFGSGTRLTVV.

This clonotype occurred many times. The CDR3 spells CASRDRDTPRRQPQHF. In nucleotides, the CDR3 is TGTGCCAGTCGGGACAGGGACACTCCGAGGAGGCAGCCCCAGCATTTT. The chain is built from TRBV2 and TRBJ1-5; 9 nucleotides match TRBD1. The CDR3 spans 16 residues. Germline V gives CDR1 SNHLY, CDR2 FYNNEI. With 9 bases clipped from V and 7 bases from J, the junction kept 16 bases outside the gene matches.

This clonotype was found a few times. This sequence joins TRBV11-2 and TRBJ2-1; tentative D call: TRBD2 (7 bases). The germline gives CDR1 SGHAT, CDR2 FQNNGV. The V gene lost 5 bases and the J gene lost 0 bases, with 14 bases spanning the gap. The CDR3 totals 16 residues. CDR3 DNA: TGTGCCAGCAGCCCCCTTCGGGGGGCCTCCTACAATGAGCAGTTCTTC. Translation: CASSPLRGASYNEQFF. Filled out from reference TRBV11-2 and TRBJ2-1, the complete variable domain reads EAGVAQSPRYKIIEKRQSVAFWCNPISGHATLYWYQQILGQGPKLLIQFQNNGVVDDSQLPKDRFSAERLKGVDSTLKIQPAKLEDSAVYLCASSPLRGASYNEQFFGPGTRLTVL.

This clonotype has ten or more counts. The chain's CDR3 is CAISEVLQETQYF. The CDR3 DNA reads as TGTGCCATCAGTGAGGTGCTCCAAGAGACCCAGTACTTC. The rearrangement joins TRBV10-3 to TRBJ2-5; D not resolved. Between the trimmed V and J ends, which lost 2 bases and 1 base, there was a span of 5 bases. The CDR3 contains 13 residues. Germline values: CDR1 ENHRY, CDR2 SYGVKD.

This clonotype was seen repeatedly, ten times or more. The chain combines TRBV6-2 or TRBV6-3 with TRBJ1-1, with TRBD1 as a possible D gene (6 bases). CDR1 and CDR2 (germline): MNHEY, SVGEGT. V was clipped by 5 bases and J by 4 bases, with 14 bases between them. The CDR3 totals 14 residues. Here the CDR3 reads CASSLKGEFTEAFF. The CDR3 DNA follows: TGTGCCAGCAGTCTCAAGGGGGAGTTCACTGAAGCTTTCTTT.

This clonotype showed up many times. The chain uses TRBV4-1 and TRBJ2-7; perhaps TRBD2 as D (5 bases). CDR1 is MGHRA and CDR2 is YSYEKL in the germline V gene. V lost 4 bases to trimming and J lost 5 bases, with 18 bases between them. This CDR3 contains 15 residues. CDR3 residues: CASSPEGWTSHEQYF. The CDR3 DNA follows: TGCGCCAGCAGCCCAGAAGGGTGGACTTCTCACGAGCAGTACTTC.

At least ten counts were recorded for this clonotype. The rearrangement joins TRBV7-2 to TRBJ1-1; D is unresolved. Per the germline V gene, CDR1 is SGHTA and CDR2 is FQGNSA. The CDR3 loop spans 15 amino acids. The V and J ends lost 3 bases and 0 bases respectively, with 11 bases between them. The CDR3 loop is CASSFLSTVNTEAFF. The CDR3 DNA is TGTGCCAGCAGCTTTCTATCGACGGTGAACACTGAAGCTTTCTTT.

At least ten counts were recorded for this clonotype. DNA for the CDR3: TGTGCCAGCAGCTTAGTCCTAGCGGGGGACACCGGGGAGCTGTTTTTT. It is translated as CASSLVLAGDTGELFF. The rearrangement uses TRBV11-3 and TRBJ2-2, with TRBD2 identical over 10 bases. Germline V CDR1 and CDR2: SGHNT, YENEEA. CDR3 length: 16 residues. Trimming took 1 base from V and 3 from J; bases not matched to a gene: 2.